The entry below describes one T cell receptor (beta chain). The source of the sample is a study of blood T cell repertoires in COVID-19. Overall study context: Acute and convalescent COVID-19 samples came from the United States, Italy and Spain. From T cells, B-cell-depleted T cells, or PBMCs came the material, which was cDNA or gDNA.

Original handling: Nucleated cell counts were estimated from reference gene primer amplification. Sequencing was performed with immunoSEQ multiplex PCR; in TCRdb, only in-frame clones are kept and a portion is missing. V and J calls and clone size come straight from that table; D and trimming were deduced from the DNA. The table shows 80,000 to 85,000 clones, with approximately 86% occurring only once. Between the trimmed V and J ends, which lost 3 bases and 0 bases, there was a span of 10 bases. Germline CDR1 SNHLY, CDR2 FYNNEI. This CDR3 has 15 residues. The rearrangement joins TRBV2 to TRBJ2-3; tentatively, D is TRBD2 (6 bases). Specimen: peripheral blood. This sequence was found in a woman older than 75 with acute or convalescent COVID-19. The CDR3 coding sequence is TGTGCCAGCAGTGAGACTAGAACCAGCACAGATACGCAGTATTTT. Protein: CASSETRTSTDTQYF.